The rows below give T cell receptor beta chains drawn from one sample of a study of blood T cell repertoires in COVID-19. Generated by immunoSEQ multiplex PCR, the TCRdb table keeps only in-frame clones and is missing some. The data show about 370,000 clones, with roughly 86% seen just once and under 11% held by the top ten. Sample: peripheral blood. These TCRs come from a woman aged 30 to 39 with COVID-19, enrolled during active disease. Each CDR3 is given with its conserved first and last residue. D genes are given only for firm matches. Expanded clones are given a class, and other clones once, few, many or no size at all.

cdr3_nt: TGTGCCAGCGTCAATTCGGGGGGCTGGTACGAGCAGTACTTC
cdr3_aa: CASVNSGGWYEQYF
clone_size: -
d_call: -
cdr3_length: 14
v_call: TRBV2
j_call: TRBJ2-7

cdr3_nt: TGTGCCAGTAGTATGGGGCGAGGAACAGATACGCAGTATTTT
cdr3_aa: CASSMGRGTDTQYF
clone_size: -
d_call: -
cdr3_length: 14
v_call: TRBV19
j_call: TRBJ2-3

cdr3_nt: TGTGCCACCAGCAGGGACAGGTCCGAAGGAAACACCATATATTTT
cdr3_aa: CATSRDRSEGNTIYF
clone_size: -
d_call: TRBD1
cdr3_length: 15
v_call: TRBV15
j_call: TRBJ1-3

cdr3_nt: TGTGCCAGCAGCACGGCGACAGGGTACACTGAAGCTTTCTTT
cdr3_aa: CASSTATGYTEAFF
clone_size: -
d_call: TRBD1
cdr3_length: 14
v_call: TRBV7-9
j_call: TRBJ1-1

cdr3_nt: TGTGCCAGCAGCCACGAGACGCAGTATTTT
cdr3_aa: CASSHETQYF
clone_size: -
d_call: -
cdr3_length: 10
v_call: TRBV7-8
j_call: TRBJ2-3

cdr3_nt: TGTGCCAGCAGTTCCGGGGATCGCTACGAGCAGTACTTC
cdr3_aa: CASSSGDRYEQYF
clone_size: -
d_call: -
cdr3_length: 13
v_call: TRBV27
j_call: TRBJ2-7

cdr3_nt: TGTGCCAGCAGTCCAGACAGTGCCGACGAGCAGTACTTC
cdr3_aa: CASSPDSADEQYF
clone_size: -
d_call: -
cdr3_length: 13
v_call: TRBV27
j_call: TRBJ2-7

cdr3_nt: TGTGCCTGGAGTGTACCCAGCGGGAGAGCGAACACCGGGGAGCTGTTTTTT
cdr3_aa: CAWSVPSGRANTGELFF
clone_size: once
d_call: TRBD2
cdr3_length: 17
v_call: TRBV30
j_call: TRBJ2-2

cdr3_nt: TGCAGCGTTGTGCCGGACAGGGGCACAGATACGCAGTATTTT
cdr3_aa: CSVVPDRGTDTQYF
clone_size: -
d_call: TRBD1
cdr3_length: 14
v_call: TRBV29-1
j_call: TRBJ2-3

cdr3_nt: TGCGCCAGCAGCTCCGGGGGGGCTGAAGAGACCCAGTACTTC
cdr3_aa: CASSSGGAEETQYF
clone_size: -
d_call: TRBD2
cdr3_length: 14
v_call: TRBV5-1
j_call: TRBJ2-5

cdr3_nt: TGTGCCAGCAGCTTAGATTCCACCACCCTTACAGGGGTGAATCAGCCCCAGCATTTT
cdr3_aa: CASSLDSTTLTGVNQPQHF
clone_size: -
d_call: TRBD1
cdr3_length: 19
v_call: TRBV11-2
j_call: TRBJ1-5

cdr3_nt: TGTGCCAGCTTCAGGCTTGTGTCCCATGGCTACACCTTC
cdr3_aa: CASFRLVSHGYTF
clone_size: -
d_call: -
cdr3_length: 13
v_call: TRBV28
j_call: TRBJ1-2

cdr3_nt: TGCAGCGTTGAGACTAGCGGGAGATGGGAGACCCAGTACTTC
cdr3_aa: CSVETSGRWETQYF
clone_size: -
d_call: TRBD2
cdr3_length: 14
v_call: TRBV29-1
j_call: TRBJ2-5

cdr3_nt: TGTGCCAGCAGTTATCATGTGACAGGGAAGAAGCCGAACACCGGGGAGCTGTTTTTT
cdr3_aa: CASSYHVTGKKPNTGELFF
clone_size: -
d_call: TRBD1
cdr3_length: 19
v_call: TRBV6-2/TRBV6-3
j_call: TRBJ2-2

cdr3_nt: TGTGCCAGCAGCTTGGGTACAGGTTCACCCCTCCACTTT
cdr3_aa: CASSLGTGSPLHF
clone_size: -
d_call: -
cdr3_length: 13
v_call: TRBV5-5
j_call: TRBJ1-6

cdr3_nt: TGCAGCGTTATCCAGGGGATTATGAACACTGAAGCTTTCTTT
cdr3_aa: CSVIQGIMNTEAFF
clone_size: -
d_call: -
cdr3_length: 14
v_call: TRBV29-1
j_call: TRBJ1-1

cdr3_nt: TGTGCCAGCAGCCCGAGGACAGGGGAGAGTGAAAAACTGTTTTTT
cdr3_aa: CASSPRTGESEKLFF
clone_size: -
d_call: TRBD1
cdr3_length: 15
v_call: TRBV2
j_call: TRBJ1-4

cdr3_nt: TGTGCCACCAGTGATAATAGCGGGAGGGTCTACAATGAGCAGTTCTTC
cdr3_aa: CATSDNSGRVYNEQFF
clone_size: -
d_call: TRBD2
cdr3_length: 16
v_call: TRBV24-1
j_call: TRBJ2-1

cdr3_nt: TGTGCCAGCAGCCAAAGGATGGGGCTAGCGGGATGGAACACCGGGGAGCTGTTTTTT
cdr3_aa: CASSQRMGLAGWNTGELFF
clone_size: -
d_call: TRBD2
cdr3_length: 19
v_call: TRBV27
j_call: TRBJ2-2

cdr3_nt: TGTGCCAGCAGGGCGGGACTCAGGAACACTGAAGCTTTCTTT
cdr3_aa: CASRAGLRNTEAFF
clone_size: -
d_call: -
cdr3_length: 14
v_call: TRBV28
j_call: TRBJ1-1

cdr3_nt: TGTGCCAGCAGTTGGGTCAGGGTGAACACTGAAGCTTTCTTT
cdr3_aa: CASSWVRVNTEAFF
clone_size: -
d_call: -
cdr3_length: 14
v_call: TRBV2
j_call: TRBJ1-1

cdr3_nt: TGTGCCAGCAGCGTAGAAGCACTAGAGGCAGATACGCAGTATTTT
cdr3_aa: CASSVEALEADTQYF
clone_size: -
d_call: -
cdr3_length: 15
v_call: TRBV9
j_call: TRBJ2-3

cdr3_nt: TGCAGCGTTTGCCCTAGTGCCGTGCCCACAGATACGCAGTATTTT
cdr3_aa: CSVCPSAVPTDTQYF
clone_size: -
d_call: -
cdr3_length: 15
v_call: TRBV29-1
j_call: TRBJ2-3

cdr3_nt: TGCGCCAGCAGCCAGCCGGGACTCATTTATGGCTACACCTTC
cdr3_aa: CASSQPGLIYGYTF
clone_size: -
d_call: -
cdr3_length: 14
v_call: TRBV4-1
j_call: TRBJ1-2

cdr3_nt: TGTGCCAGCTCACCACCGGGGAGGAGGAAGAACACTGAAGCTTTCTTT
cdr3_aa: CASSPPGRRKNTEAFF
clone_size: -
d_call: -
cdr3_length: 16
v_call: TRBV18
j_call: TRBJ1-1

cdr3_nt: TGCGCCAGCAGCCAAGAAGCCCAAGGCACAGATACGCAGTATTTT
cdr3_aa: CASSQEAQGTDTQYF
clone_size: -
d_call: -
cdr3_length: 15
v_call: TRBV4-1
j_call: TRBJ2-3

cdr3_nt: TGTGCCTGGAGTTTTGACAGCCAATATGGCTACACCTTC
cdr3_aa: CAWSFDSQYGYTF
clone_size: few
d_call: -
cdr3_length: 13
v_call: TRBV30
j_call: TRBJ1-2

cdr3_nt: TGTGCCAGCAGGTTACAGGGCTCCTACACCTTC
cdr3_aa: CASRLQGSYTF
clone_size: -
d_call: -
cdr3_length: 11
v_call: TRBV6-5
j_call: TRBJ1-2

cdr3_nt: TGTGCCAGCAGCTGGTCCCAGGGGTTCGGGGAGCTGTTTTTT
cdr3_aa: CASSWSQGFGELFF
clone_size: -
d_call: -
cdr3_length: 14
v_call: TRBV3-1/TRBV3-2
j_call: TRBJ2-2

cdr3_nt: TGTGCCAGCGCAACCCGGGGGACCGGGGAGCTGTTTTTT
cdr3_aa: CASATRGTGELFF
clone_size: -
d_call: -
cdr3_length: 13
v_call: TRBV11-2
j_call: TRBJ2-2

cdr3_nt: TGTGCCAGCAGTGGCCCCGGGACAGGGGGCCCTCTGGATGGCTACACCTTC
cdr3_aa: CASSGPGTGGPLDGYTF
clone_size: few
d_call: TRBD1
cdr3_length: 17
v_call: TRBV28
j_call: TRBJ1-2

cdr3_nt: TGTGCCAGCAGTCCCATCCCAGGTGTAATAACAGATACGCAGTATTTT
cdr3_aa: CASSPIPGVITDTQYF
clone_size: -
d_call: -
cdr3_length: 16
v_call: TRBV11-2
j_call: TRBJ2-3

cdr3_nt: TGCGCCAGCAGCCCCGGGACAGGGGGTCCCTACGAGCAGTACTTC
cdr3_aa: CASSPGTGGPYEQYF
clone_size: -
d_call: TRBD1
cdr3_length: 15
v_call: TRBV5-1
j_call: TRBJ2-7

cdr3_nt: TGTGCCAGCAGCGTCGGACTAGCGGGAGCGGGTGAGCAGTTCTTC
cdr3_aa: CASSVGLAGAGEQFF
clone_size: -
d_call: TRBD2
cdr3_length: 15
v_call: TRBV11-3
j_call: TRBJ2-1

cdr3_nt: TGTGCCAGCAGCTTAGTCGGGCAAGAGACCCAGTACTTC
cdr3_aa: CASSLVGQETQYF
clone_size: -
d_call: -
cdr3_length: 13
v_call: TRBV7-3
j_call: TRBJ2-5

cdr3_nt: TGTGCCAGCACTCAGGGGGCGCTGACAGATACGCAGTATTTT
cdr3_aa: CASTQGALTDTQYF
clone_size: -
d_call: TRBD1
cdr3_length: 14
v_call: TRBV7-2
j_call: TRBJ2-3

cdr3_nt: TGTGCCACCCGGCCGGCCGGCGGGGATGGCTACACCTTC
cdr3_aa: CATRPAGGDGYTF
clone_size: -
d_call: -
cdr3_length: 13
v_call: TRBV19
j_call: TRBJ1-2

cdr3_nt: TGCGCCAGCAGCTCCCGGGACTTCCAGGCGGGTCAGCCCCAGCATTTT
cdr3_aa: CASSSRDFQAGQPQHF
clone_size: -
d_call: -
cdr3_length: 16
v_call: TRBV4-1
j_call: TRBJ1-5

cdr3_nt: TGTGCCAGCAGCAAGATACAGGGGGTATACTACGAGCAGTACTTC
cdr3_aa: CASSKIQGVYYEQYF
clone_size: -
d_call: TRBD1
cdr3_length: 15
v_call: TRBV6-5
j_call: TRBJ2-7

cdr3_nt: TGTGCCAGCAGCTTAGATGGGACAGGGAAAAACATTCAGTACTTC
cdr3_aa: CASSLDGTGKNIQYF
clone_size: -
d_call: TRBD1
cdr3_length: 15
v_call: TRBV7-2
j_call: TRBJ2-4

cdr3_nt: TGCGCCAGCAGCACTAAACTAGCGGGTGCCTACGAGCAGTACTTC
cdr3_aa: CASSTKLAGAYEQYF
clone_size: -
d_call: TRBD2
cdr3_length: 15
v_call: TRBV5-1
j_call: TRBJ2-7

cdr3_nt: TGTGCCAGCAGCGTCGGCAGGGGGTATGATGAGCAGTACTTC
cdr3_aa: CASSVGRGYDEQYF
clone_size: -
d_call: TRBD1
cdr3_length: 14
v_call: TRBV9
j_call: TRBJ2-7

cdr3_nt: TGTGCCAGCAGCTCCGTCCCTACTAGCGGGAGGACAGATACGCAGTATTTT
cdr3_aa: CASSSVPTSGRTDTQYF
clone_size: -
d_call: TRBD2
cdr3_length: 17
v_call: TRBV7-2
j_call: TRBJ2-3

cdr3_nt: TGCAGTGCTAGTGCACTAGCTATTGGCTTTTCGGACGAGCAGTACTTC
cdr3_aa: CSASALAIGFSDEQYF
clone_size: -
d_call: -
cdr3_length: 16
v_call: TRBV20-1
j_call: TRBJ2-7

cdr3_nt: TGTGCCAGCAGTGCTTTGGGGGGCACTGAAGCTTTCTTT
cdr3_aa: CASSALGGTEAFF
clone_size: once
d_call: -
cdr3_length: 13
v_call: TRBV13
j_call: TRBJ1-1

cdr3_nt: TGCGCCAGCAGCCAAGAAGGCCTGGTAGCCTATGGCTACACCTTC
cdr3_aa: CASSQEGLVAYGYTF
clone_size: -
d_call: -
cdr3_length: 15
v_call: TRBV4-1
j_call: TRBJ1-2

cdr3_nt: TGCGCCAGCACTGACGGAGGGTACGAGCAGTACTTC
cdr3_aa: CASTDGGYEQYF
clone_size: once
d_call: -
cdr3_length: 12
v_call: TRBV10-2
j_call: TRBJ2-7

cdr3_nt: TGTGCCAGCAGTTACTTGTCAAGGAGGAGCAATGAGCAGTTCTTC
cdr3_aa: CASSYLSRRSNEQFF
clone_size: few
d_call: -
cdr3_length: 15
v_call: TRBV6-5
j_call: TRBJ2-1

cdr3_nt: TGTGCCAGCCAGGCGGGGGTGAACACTGAAGCTTTCTTT
cdr3_aa: CASQAGVNTEAFF
clone_size: -
d_call: -
cdr3_length: 13
v_call: TRBV19
j_call: TRBJ1-1

cdr3_nt: TGTGCCAGTAGTATAGGGGGAGGGAACAATGAGCAGTTCTTC
cdr3_aa: CASSIGGGNNEQFF
clone_size: -
d_call: TRBD2
cdr3_length: 14
v_call: TRBV19
j_call: TRBJ2-1

cdr3_nt: TGTGCCAGCAGTTTGCCTTACGACACTGGAATGGCTTTCTTT
cdr3_aa: CASSLPYDTGMAFF
clone_size: -
d_call: -
cdr3_length: 14
v_call: TRBV28
j_call: TRBJ1-1

cdr3_nt: TGTGCCAGCAGTGAAGGGCCGGGGGGCCAAGAGACCCAGTACTTC
cdr3_aa: CASSEGPGGQETQYF
clone_size: -
d_call: TRBD2
cdr3_length: 15
v_call: TRBV6-1
j_call: TRBJ2-5

cdr3_nt: TGCGCCAGCAACTGTTCGGGCTCTGGAAACACCATATATTTT
cdr3_aa: CASNCSGSGNTIYF
clone_size: -
d_call: -
cdr3_length: 14
v_call: TRBV23-1
j_call: TRBJ1-3

cdr3_nt: TGTGCCTGGAGTGCTTCCGGGACAGCAACCGATACGCAGTATTTT
cdr3_aa: CAWSASGTATDTQYF
clone_size: -
d_call: TRBD1
cdr3_length: 15
v_call: TRBV30
j_call: TRBJ2-3

cdr3_nt: TGTGCCAGCAACAGGGGGGGTGAGCAGTTCTTC
cdr3_aa: CASNRGGEQFF
clone_size: -
d_call: -
cdr3_length: 11
v_call: TRBV12-3/TRBV12-4
j_call: TRBJ2-1

cdr3_nt: TGCAGTGCTAGTCTGGTAGCATCAGATACGCAGTATTTT
cdr3_aa: CSASLVASDTQYF
clone_size: -
d_call: -
cdr3_length: 13
v_call: TRBV20-1
j_call: TRBJ2-3

cdr3_nt: TGTGCCAGCAGCGGGGACAGAGGCACAGATACGCAGTATTTT
cdr3_aa: CASSGDRGTDTQYF
clone_size: -
d_call: TRBD1
cdr3_length: 14
v_call: TRBV7-9
j_call: TRBJ2-3